This T cell receptor beta chain was retrieved from a study of Ad26.COV2.S vaccination and SARS-CoV-2 variants. About the research overall: Donor was one of the participants in the Ad26.COV2.S arm of the COV1001 trial. Doses of Ad26.COV2.S were injected into muscle once or twice, 56 days apart.

Data came from immunoSEQ multiplex PCR; TCRdb stores just in-frame clones and leaves some out. The data contain some 270,000 clones, 87% of them singletons. The CDR3 is 15 residues long. Germline V lookup: CDR1 LGHNA, CDR2 YSLEER. V was pared by 0 bases and J by 5 bases, with 10 bases between. A word on this clone: This sample also contains other DNA sequences that code for the same CDR3.

Documented treatment: some 19 received Ad26.COV2.S at low or high dose, single or two shots; several received placebo; per-sample allocation not given. Sampling took place 63 days after the first vaccine or placebo injection. An adult aged 18-55 years in Boston served as the donor. An Ad26 vector expressing Wuhan-strain SARS-CoV-2 spike constituted the vaccine. The sequence was obtained from a person aged 18-65 years who received the Ad26.COV2.S COVID-19 vaccine or a placebo. Sequences were derived from peripheral blood, sampled in a trial of Ad26.COV2.S vaccine versus placebo. The rearrangement joins TRBV4-3 to TRBJ2-2; D is unresolved. Here the CDR3 DNA reads TGCGCCAGCAGCCAAGAAGAAGGGAATACCGGGGAGCTGTTTTTT. Translated: CASSQEEGNTGELFF.